This T cell receptor (beta chain) emerged from a study of technical replicates of blood from several donors. Germline V CDR1 and CDR2: MNHEY, SVGAGI. V shed 8 bases and J shed 2 bases, with 13 bases lying between them. CDR3 size: 14 residues. The data were produced by immunoSEQ multiplex PCR, yet TCRdb's version contains in-frame clones alone and is incomplete. Altogether about 14,000 clones are present, almost 85% being singletons, with the ten largest covering approximately 10%. This sequence originates from a human donor in good health. The rearrangement joins TRBV6-5 to TRBJ2-1; a possible D gene is TRBD2 (6 bases). Sequenced material: PBMCs. The CDR3 here is CASGREFTYNEQFF. Here the CDR3 DNA reads TGTGCCAGCGGCCGGGAGTTCACCTACAATGAGCAGTTCTTC.